This T cell receptor (beta chain) was sequenced in a study of OX40 agonist ivuxolimab in advanced cancers. The CDR3 is made up of 13 amino acids. Germline values: CDR1 ENHRY, CDR2 SYGVKD. V was shortened by 4 bases and J by 0 bases, with 6 bases between the two germline ends. Assay: immunoSEQ multiplex PCR; the TCRdb copy retains only in-frame clones and omits some. The profile shows 90,000 to 100,000 clones, about 90% of them singletons. The chain couples TRBV10-3 to TRBJ2-5; D remains ambiguous. This TCR was sampled from an adult with an advanced solid tumor such as melanoma, head and neck, liver or kidney cancer. The sequencing used CD4+ or CD8+ T cells sorted from blood, collected in a trial of the OX40 agonist ivuxolimab. DNA for the CDR3: TGTGCCATCAGTGTAGTCAACCAAGAGACCCAGTACTTC. Its protein product is CAISVVNQETQYF.